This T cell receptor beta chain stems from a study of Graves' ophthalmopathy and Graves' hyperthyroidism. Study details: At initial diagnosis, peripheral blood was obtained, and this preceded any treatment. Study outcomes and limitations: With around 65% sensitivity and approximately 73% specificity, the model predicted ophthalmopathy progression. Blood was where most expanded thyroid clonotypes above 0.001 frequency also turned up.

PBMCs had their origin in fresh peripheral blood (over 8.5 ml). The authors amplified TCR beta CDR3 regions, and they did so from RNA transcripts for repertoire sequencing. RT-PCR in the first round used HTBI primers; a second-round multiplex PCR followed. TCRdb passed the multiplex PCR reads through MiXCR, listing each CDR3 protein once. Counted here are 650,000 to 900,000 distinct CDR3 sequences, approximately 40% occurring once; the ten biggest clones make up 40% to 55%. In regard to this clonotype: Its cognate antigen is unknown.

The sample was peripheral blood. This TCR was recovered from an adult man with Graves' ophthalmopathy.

CDR3 in amino acids: CATRRGFLATGELFF. DNA for the CDR3: TGTGCCACCCGCAGGGGATTCCTAGCCACCGGGGAGCTGTTTTTT. The chain combines TRBV12-3 or TRBV12-4 with TRBJ2-2; weak D call: TRBD1 (6 bases). The ends were cut back, 10 bases at V and 4 bases at J, with 19 bases in the middle. The CDR3 spans 15 residues.